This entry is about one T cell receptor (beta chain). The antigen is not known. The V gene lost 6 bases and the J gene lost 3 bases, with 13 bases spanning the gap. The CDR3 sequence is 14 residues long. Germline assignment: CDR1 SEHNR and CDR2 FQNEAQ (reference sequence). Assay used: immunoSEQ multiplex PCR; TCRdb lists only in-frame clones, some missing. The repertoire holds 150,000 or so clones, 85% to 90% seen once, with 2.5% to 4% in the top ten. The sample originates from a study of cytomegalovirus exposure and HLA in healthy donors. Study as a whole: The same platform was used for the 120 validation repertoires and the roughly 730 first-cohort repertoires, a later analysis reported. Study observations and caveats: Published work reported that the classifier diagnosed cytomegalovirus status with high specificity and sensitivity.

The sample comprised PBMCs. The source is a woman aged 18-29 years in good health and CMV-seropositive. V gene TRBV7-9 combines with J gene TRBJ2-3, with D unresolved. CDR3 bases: TGTGCCAGCAGTTCAGAGCGTCTGACAGATACGCAGTATTTT. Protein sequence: CASSSERLTDTQYF.